This TCR beta chain derives from a study of cytomegalovirus exposure and HLA in healthy donors. The CDR3 loop spans 15 amino acids. Trimming removed 3 bases at V and 0 bases at J, with 8 bases between. The V gene's germline CDR1 is MDHEN and CDR2 SYDVKM. The PCR made use of 60 Vbeta and 13 Jbeta primers. Measured with immunoSEQ multiplex PCR; TCRdb has only the in-frame clones, and not every one. The sample has 200,000 or so clones, 75% to 90% seen once. J is TRBJ2-2 and V is TRBV28; a weak D match, TRBD2 (6 bases). The sequence derives from a woman aged 45-60 years in good health and CMV-seropositive. The material sequenced was PBMCs. The CDR3 here is CASSFGSANTGELFF. CDR3 bases: TGTGCCAGCAGTTTCGGGAGCGCGAACACCGGGGAGCTGTTTTTT.